A selection of T cell receptor beta chains follows, all from one sample in a study of CD8+ T cells in alopecia areata. Profiled with immunoSEQ multiplex PCR; TCRdb holds only in-frame clones, not every one. The data contain about 190,000 clones, roughly three fifths of them seen just once; the ten biggest clones take up 0.69%. This sample comprised CD4+ T cells sorted from blood, obtained at week 4, from a patient treated with tofacitinib. The source is a human donor with alopecia areata. CDR3s include the opening cysteine and the closing phenylalanine or tryptophan. A D gene is named only where the DNA matches it firmly. Size is stated for part of the rows, as once, few or many counts, or as a class when the clone is expanded.

TRBV29-1	TRBJ2-1	TRBD2	NA	TGCAGCGTCCTCCGGAAGGCGGGAGTGTGGAATGAGCAGTTCTTC	CSVLRKAGVWNEQFF
TRBV30	TRBJ1-3	NA	once	TGTGCCTGGAGTCGCGAATCGACGGCCTCTGGAAACACCATATATTTT	CAWSRESTASGNTIYF
TRBV29-1	TRBJ2-3	NA	NA	TGCAGCATGACTTGGGATACGCAGTATTTT	CSMTWDTQYF
TRBV29-1	TRBJ2-4	NA	NA	TGCAGCGTTGGGAGCCTCGGGGCCAAAAACATTCAGTACTTC	CSVGSLGAKNIQYF
TRBV7-6	TRBJ2-3	TRBD2	once	TGTGCCAGCAGCCCAACTAGCGGGAGATGGTCAGATACGCAGTATTTT	CASSPTSGRWSDTQYF
TRBV10-3	TRBJ1-2	NA	few	TGTGCCATCAGTGAGTCGGGGATTGGCTACACCTTC	CAISESGIGYTF
TRBV4-1	TRBJ2-2	TRBD2	NA	TGTGCCAGCAGCCCGAGCGGGGACTCGAACACCGGGGAGCTGTTTTTT	CASSPSGDSNTGELFF
TRBV7-9	TRBJ2-5	TRBD1	few	TGTGCCAGCAGCATCCTAGGGGGCGGAGAGACCCAGTACTTC	CASSILGGGETQYF
TRBV7-9	TRBJ1-4	NA	few	TGTGCCAGCAGCTTTGGGGCGGGTAATGAAAAACTGTTTTTT	CASSFGAGNEKLFF
TRBV28	TRBJ1-5	NA	NA	TGTGCCAGCAGTTTGGGGAATCAGCCCCAGCATTTT	CASSLGNQPQHF
TRBV9	TRBJ2-5	TRBD2	NA	TGTGCCAGCAGCAGCGGGGAACGGATAGAGACCCAGTACTTC	CASSSGERIETQYF
TRBV2	TRBJ1-4	NA	few	TGTGCCAGCAGCCTGAGGCCCGCAACTAATGAAAAACTGTTTTTT	CASSLRPATNEKLFF
TRBV27	TRBJ2-5	TRBD2	NA	TGTGCCAGCAGTCCTTTAGCGGGAGCTCCGGGGGAGACCCAGTACTTC	CASSPLAGAPGETQYF
TRBV7-2	TRBJ2-7	NA	NA	TGTGCCAGCAGCTTATGGGGGTCCCGCCCCGACGAGCAGTACTTC	CASSLWGSRPDEQYF
TRBV5-1	TRBJ2-4	NA	once	TGCGCCAGCAGCTTGGGTGGGTCAGCCAAAAACATTCAGTACTTC	CASSLGGSAKNIQYF
TRBV30	TRBJ1-1	NA	NA	TGTGCCTGGAGTGTGGGGAGCAGGGGTACTGAAGCTTTCTTT	CAWSVGSRGTEAFF
TRBV28	TRBJ2-5	NA	NA	TGTGCCAGCAGTCCATCTCTTTGGGGAGGAGAGACCCAGTACTTC	CASSPSLWGGETQYF
TRBV9	TRBJ2-3	TRBD2	NA	TGTGCCAGCAGCGTAGACCCCCTTCGGGGGGACCAGGGTACGCAGTATTTT	CASSVDPLRGDQGTQYF
TRBV4-1	TRBJ2-2	TRBD2	NA	TGCGCCAGCAGCCGATCACCGGGACTAGCGGGAGGGTTCGACACCGGGGAGCTGTTTTTT	CASSRSPGLAGGFDTGELFF
TRBV28	TRBJ1-4	NA	few	TGTGCCAGCTGTACAGGGAGGGAGAATGAAAAACTGTTTTTT	CASCTGRENEKLFF
TRBV15	TRBJ1-5	TRBD1	NA	TGTGCCACCAGCCCCGGGACAGGGGGCGGGCGGGGCCAGCCCCAGCATTTT	CATSPGTGGGRGQPQHF
TRBV29-1	TRBJ2-2	NA	NA	TGCAGCGTGTCCGGGGGGCGCGGCACCGGGGAGCTGTTTTTT	CSVSGGRGTGELFF
TRBV5-4	TRBJ2-6	NA	NA	TGTGCCAGCAGCTTAGCGGCTGGGGCCAACGTCCTGACTTTC	CASSLAAGANVLTF
TRBV5-6	TRBJ1-2	NA	few	TGTGCCAGCAGTTTGGAGAGGGGTCGGGGCGGCTACACCTTC	CASSLERGRGGYTF
TRBV15	TRBJ2-7	NA	few	TGTGCCACCAGCAGAGATCCCGCCTCGGTACGGGCAGGCCCCTACGAGCAGTACTTC	CATSRDPASVRAGPYEQYF
TRBV30	TRBJ2-5	NA	NA	TGTGCCTGGAGTGTCTGGGTGGGGAGTTACCAAGAGACCCAGTACTTC	CAWSVWVGSYQETQYF
TRBV13	TRBJ2-3	TRBD1	NA	TGTGCCACTACAAGGACAGGCGGTCCGACAGATACGCAGTATTTT	CATTRTGGPTDTQYF
TRBV11-2	TRBJ2-7	NA	NA	TGTGCCAGCAGCTTAGCAATCCCCGACTTCAAGAACGAGCAGTACTTC	CASSLAIPDFKNEQYF
TRBV7-2	TRBJ2-5	NA	once	TGTGCCAGCAGCCGGGGCCAAGAGACCCAGTACTTC	CASSRGQETQYF
TRBV29-1	TRBJ2-3	TRBD2	NA	TGCAGCGTAGCTAGCGGACACATCACAGATACGCAGTATTTT	CSVASGHITDTQYF
TRBV27	TRBJ1-5	TRBD1	NA	TGTGCCAGCAGCCGGACAGGCACAGGTTCAATCTTGCCCCAGCATTTT	CASSRTGTGSILPQHF
TRBV2	TRBJ2-7	TRBD1	NA	TGTGCCAGCACTACCGGACAGGGTACGGAGCAGTACTTC	CASTTGQGTEQYF
TRBV2	TRBJ2-3	NA	few	TGTGCCAGCAGGCTTGGCCGGAGCACAGATACGCAGTATTTT	CASRLGRSTDTQYF